The entry that follows covers one T cell receptor beta chain sequence. Its specificity is unknown. V was trimmed by 7 bases and J by 3 bases, leaving 9 bases between them. Germline assignment: CDR1 MDHEN and CDR2 SYDVKM. This CDR3 region has 12 residues. Stimulation used around 9.1 ug/mL lysate from CMV-infected fibroblasts. CD40L/CD69 double-negative CD45RO-high memory CD4+ T cells were collected. This sample was included in a study of persistence of HIV-infected CD4 T cells. Overall study findings and caveats: TCR oligoclonality correlated with proviral oligoclonality in the same sorted populations.

Sequencing used immunoSEQ version 4 in survey mode. Assay used: immunoSEQ multiplex PCR; TCRdb lists only in-frame clones, some missing. The data contain fewer than 30,000 clones, around 82% of them seen just once; the ten biggest clones take up roughly 4.5%. Specimen: CD4+ T cells sorted from PBMCs after roughly 18-hour stimulation, collected from a patient who received antiretroviral therapy. The genes are TRBV28 and TRBJ1-1; the D is unclear. This TCR was recovered from an adult man with HIV who was CMV-seropositive. The CDR3 sequence is CASMVDHTEAFF. In DNA, the CDR3 is TGTGCCAGCATGGTAGACCACACTGAAGCTTTCTTT.